This TCR beta chain was recorded in a study of regulatory T cells in long-lasting Graves disease. Time point here: newly diagnosed GD, antithyroid drugs for less than 3 months. The authors made the TCR library using RNA they extracted from PBMCs. The CDR3 sequence is 14 residues long. V was cut by 2 bases and J by 9 bases, with 15 bases left in between. Germline loops: CDR1 SGHRS, CDR2 YFSETQ. In the case of this clonotype: Its antigen is not identified.

Library construction for TCR beta used iRepertoire HTBI primers and Arm-PCR of CDR3 regions. A single record per CDR3 protein comes from TCRdb applying MiXCR to the multiplex PCR reads. The sample lists around 480,000 distinct CDR3 sequences; around 15% were seen once. Study-level points and caveats: Having few samples may have compromised the accuracy. Newly diagnosed patients shared about 950 public clonotypes; persistent patients shared some 2,600. Lower TCR diversity was seen in persistent Graves' patients than in newly diagnosed ones.

The same data also went into a second study, on T cells in Graves' hyperthyroidism and ophthalmopathy.

Sequences were derived from peripheral blood mononuclear cells (PBMCs), sampled at new diagnosis, from a patient treated with antithyroid drugs. The TCR sequence derives from a man in his forties or fifties with Graves disease. The V and J genes are TRBV5-1 and TRBJ2-1; D uncertain. This chain's CDR3 is CASSLGPSSAEQFF. CDR3 nucleotides: TGCGCCAGCAGCTTAGGTCCGTCTAGTGCTGAGCAGTTCTTC.